This TCR beta chain was captured by sequencing in a study of glioma-infiltrating T cells. TCR alpha and beta CDR3 regions were amplified from RNA using iRepertoire nested multiplex PCR. TCRdb reanalysed the multiplex PCR reads using MiXCR and keeps one entry per CDR3 protein. The data hold thousands of distinct CDR3 sequences, with nearly 45% observed a single time. Notes on the study in general: Tissue-blood divergence was below expectation in non-neoplastic patients, above in gliomas.

This clonotype is medium-sized (0.01 to 0.1%) by share. Its antigen is currently unknown. The receptor was derived from a human donor with low-grade glioma or glioblastoma, undergoing nonglioma brain surgery, or in good health (not recorded which). Sequenced material: glioma tissue, nonneoplastic brain tissue, or PBMCs (not recorded which).

The CDR3 DNA reads TGTGCCAGCAGCCAAGTTTCTCCTGGATCCCGCAATGAGCAGTTCTTC. Its translation: CASSQVSPGSRNEQFF. The chain has TRBV14 and TRBJ2-1; no reliable D call. This CDR3 comprises 16 residues. Deletions cut 1 base from V and 6 bases from J, with 16 bases between. The germline gives CDR1 SGHDN, CDR2 FVKESK.